These 16 T cell receptor beta chains were all obtained from the same sample, sequenced in a study of PD-1 blockade in classical Hodgkin lymphoma (TCRdb year 2020). Read against the paper, the sample's time point label means: cycle 2 day 1 (C2D1) of nivolumab. All trial patients had relapsed after autologous stem cell transplantation, with cohorts A, B and C differing in prior brentuximab vedotin exposure. Library creation used the immunoSEQ multiplex PCR assay. Imported from immuneACCESS, the table was reduced by TCRdb to in-frame sequences with V and J called. These copies leave out some clones; in studies compared against another copy, an unresolved V gene accounts for under half, and the cause of the remainder is not known. The sample profile shows 90,000 or so clones; around 90% of them were found once. In total, the top ten clones hold about 2.7% of the sample. This sample comprised peripheral blood mononuclear cells (PBMCs), obtained before the second cycle of nivolumab. The receptors originated from a human donor with classical Hodgkin lymphoma.

This sequence joins TRBV5-1 and TRBJ1-3, with D hard to call. V lost 0 bases and J lost 4, with 2 bases in between. This CDR3 spans 12 amino acids. Per germline, CDR1 SGHRS and CDR2 YFSETQ. CDR3 amino acids: CASSLEGNTIYF. The CDR3 bases are TGCGCCAGCAGCTTGGAGGGAAACACCATATATTTT.

J is TRBJ2-2 and V is TRBV28; D gene unclear. The ends were cut back, 1 base at V and 4 bases at J, with 10 bases in the middle. The CDR3 covers 15 residues. In germline, CDR1 is MDHEN, CDR2 SYDVKM. The CDR3 reads CASSLSSLSTGELFF. In nucleotides, the CDR3 is TGTGCCAGCAGTTTATCCTCACTATCCACCGGGGAGCTGTTTTTT.

The chain recombines TRBV9 with TRBJ2-7, with D possibly called TRBD1 or TRBD2 (6 bases each). The V gene's germline CDR1 is SGDLS and CDR2 YYNGEE. Trimming stripped 3 bases from V and 3 bases from J, with 13 bases between. The CDR3 covers 14 residues. The CDR3 loop reads CASSAGDTNYEQYF. In DNA form, the CDR3 reads TGTGCCAGCAGCGCGGGGGACACCAACTACGAGCAGTACTTC.

The chain employs TRBV14 and TRBJ1-4; a weak D match, TRBD1 (5 bases). Trimming removed 0 bases from V and 3 bases from J, with 11 bases in between. The CDR3 consists of 16 residues. Per the germline V gene, CDR1 is SGHDN and CDR2 is FVKESK. The CDR3 DNA reads TGTGCCAGCAGCCAAGATTATGGGACCTCTAATGAAAAACTGTTTTTT. This codes for CASSQDYGTSNEKLFF.

The chain uses TRBV28 and TRBJ1-4; 7 positions agree with TRBD1. Unmatched junction bases numbered 6, after V lost 8 bases and J lost 0 bases. CDR1 is MDHEN, CDR2 SYDVKM, per germline. This CDR3 has 15 amino acids. The CDR3 sequence is CASSARGATNEKLFF. The CDR3 DNA reads TGTGCCAGCTCGGCCAGGGGGGCAACTAATGAAAAACTGTTTTTT. Together with reference TRBV28 and TRBJ1-4, the CDR3 gives the full variable domain: DVKVTQSSRYLVKRTGEKVFLECVQDMDHENMFWYRQDPGLGLRLIYFSYDVKMKEKGDIPEGYSVSREKKERFSLILESASTNQTSMYLCASSARGATNEKLFFGSGTQLSVL.

This clone was picked up one time. The chain employs TRBV9 and TRBJ2-3, with D hard to call. Trimming stripped 0 bases from V and 2 bases from J, with 10 bases between. This CDR3 is 15 amino acids long. Per germline, CDR1 SGDLS and CDR2 YYNGEE. CDR3 residues: CASSVDAPPTDTQYF. The CDR3 DNA follows: TGTGCCAGCAGCGTAGACGCCCCCCCCACAGATACGCAGTATTTT.

The gene calls are TRBV19 and TRBJ1-5; D is perhaps TRBD1 (5 bases). This CDR3 contains 14 residues. The germline V gene has CDR1 LNHDA and CDR2 SQIVND (reference sequence). Trimming removed 5 bases from V and 0 bases from J, with 8 bases in between. The CDR3 DNA sequence: TGTGCCAGTAGTCCAACAGGTAGCAATCAGCCCCAGCATTTT. Amino acids: CASSPTGSNQPQHF.

The CDR3 coding sequence is TGTGCCAGCAGTTTATCGCCCGCGGCGGGAGGGTTCCTCGGGGCCAACGTCCTGACTTTC. This translates into CASSLSPAAGGFLGANVLTF. The rearrangement joins TRBV27 to TRBJ2-6, with 9 bases aligning to TRBD2. The J segment lost 4 bases and the V segment lost 0 bases, leaving 13 bases of the junction unmatched. The CDR3 covers 20 residues. Germline V CDR1 and CDR2: MNHEY, SMNVEV (reference sequence).

The chain couples TRBV10-1 to TRBJ1-1; D unresolved. Trimming removed 6 bases from V and 3 bases from J, with 11 bases in between. The CDR3 has 13 amino acids. CDR1 is WNHNN and CDR2 is SYGVQD in the germline V gene (reference sequence). CDR3 coding DNA: TGCGCCAGCAGGGAGCAGACGTACACTGAAGCTTTCTTT. Translation: CASREQTYTEAFF.

This clone appeared once. The CDR3 DNA reads TGTGCCAGCAGTCACGCCCCAGGGACAGTATTAGCCGGGGAGCTGTTTTTT. Amino acids: CASSHAPGTVLAGELFF. The rearrangement joins TRBV7-3 to TRBJ2-2, with TRBD1 matching over 7 bases. CDR1 and CDR2 from the germline V gene are SGHTA and FQGTGA. Trimming took 6 bases from V and 6 from J; bases not matched to a gene: 16. The CDR3 runs to 17 residues.

The chain uses TRBV5-1 and TRBJ2-5; the match to TRBD1 covers 9 bases. The ends lost 3 bases at V and 4 bases at J; junction bases unmatched: 7. The CDR3 consists of 15 residues. Per the germline V gene, CDR1 is SGHRS and CDR2 is YFSETQ. As DNA, the CDR3 is TGCGCCAGCAGCTCGCCTGACAGGGGGAGAGAGACCCAGTACTTC. Its protein product is CASSSPDRGRETQYF. Combining the CDR3 with reference TRBV5-1 and TRBJ2-5 gives the whole variable domain KAGVTQTPRYLIKTRGQQVTLSCSPISGHRSVSWYQQTPGQGLQFLFEYFSETQRNKGNFPGRFSGRQFSNSRSEMNVSTLELGDSALYLCASSSPDRGRETQYFGPGTRLLVL.

This clone has more than one count but fewer than ten. V usage is TRBV6-1 and J usage is TRBJ1-1, with D possibly TRBD1 on 5 matching bases. V was trimmed by 4 bases and J by 2 bases, leaving 11 bases between them. The CDR3 is made up of 14 amino acids. CDR1 MNHNS and CDR2 SASEGT come from the germline V gene. The CDR3 DNA sequence: TGTGCCAGCAGTGTACAGGCGCAAAACACTGAAGCTTTCTTT. Its translation is CASSVQAQNTEAFF.

As for this clone: This sample includes further DNA sequences coding for the same CDR3. V gene TRBV27 combines with J gene TRBJ2-6; D may match TRBD1 or TRBD2 (5 bases each). The V gene lost 5 bases and the J gene lost 2 bases, with 13 bases spanning the gap. Germline V gene data show CDR1 as MNHEY and CDR2 as SMNVEV (reference sequence). This CDR3 has 16 residues. CDR3 in amino acids: CASSPWVGAGANVLTF. The CDR3 DNA follows: TGTGCCAGCAGTCCCTGGGTGGGGGCTGGGGCCAACGTCCTGACTTTC.

The chain employs TRBV28 and TRBJ1-2; D perhaps matches TRBD1 (5 bases). Per germline, CDR1 MDHEN and CDR2 SYDVKM. Deletions cut 5 bases from V and 7 bases from J, with 17 bases between. The CDR3 is 14 amino acids. The CDR3 protein is CASSPGQRRGGYTF. CDR3 bases: TGTGCCAGCAGTCCGGGCCAGCGGAGGGGTGGCTACACCTTC.

The chain is built from TRBV25-1 and TRBJ1-5; 7 bases align to TRBD1. CDR1 and CDR2 from the germline V gene are MGHDK and SYGVNS. The CDR3 consists of 14 residues. The J segment lost 3 bases and the V segment lost 4 bases, leaving 3 bases of the junction unmatched. The CDR3 region is CASSGRGPNQPQHF. Here the CDR3 DNA reads TGTGCCAGCAGTGGGAGGGGGCCCAATCAGCCCCAGCATTTT.

V and J are TRBV28 and TRBJ1-5; no clear D. The germline V and J ends were trimmed by 3 bases and 4 bases, with 10 bases remaining between them. CDR3 size: 14 residues. CDR1 is MDHEN and CDR2 is SYDVKM in the germline V gene. In DNA form, the CDR3 reads TGTGCCAGCAGTTTGGGCATTCGGAATCAGCCCCAGCATTTT. Its protein is CASSLGIRNQPQHF.